The 7 T cell receptor beta chains in this list originate from one sample, sequenced in a study of technical replicates of blood from a few donors. Clones were read by immunoSEQ multiplex PCR, and TCRdb kept only the in-frame ones, dropping some. The sample yields 60,000 to 80,000 clones, more than 85% seen once. Input material: PBMCs. These receptors were obtained from a human donor in good health. Some clones in this sample may be carry-over from other donors' samples.

V and J are TRBV7-9 and TRBJ2-7, with 10 bases aligning to TRBD2. The CDR3 totals 14 residues. Trimming removed 5 bases from V and 5 bases from J; junction bases left unmatched: 6. Germline loops: CDR1 SEHNR, CDR2 FQNEAQ (reference sequence). The CDR3 reads CASSLIAGGHEQYF. The CDR3 coding sequence is TGTGCCAGCAGCCTAATAGCGGGAGGCCACGAGCAGTACTTC.

The chain combines TRBV5-1 with TRBJ2-4; TRBD1 aligns across 7 bases. The CDR3 sequence is 15 residues long. The J segment lost 9 bases and the V segment lost 2 bases, leaving 11 bases of the junction unmatched. The germline V gene has CDR1 SGHRS and CDR2 YFSETQ. CDR3 DNA: TGCGCCAGCAGCTTCCAAGGGGGCGAAAATACCATTCAGTACTTC. This gives the protein CASSFQGGENTIQYF.

The chain recombines TRBV11-2 with TRBJ2-5; possibly TRBD2 for D (7 bases). Trimming removed 0 bases from V and 2 bases from J, with 16 bases in between. The CDR3 totals 17 residues. Germline values: CDR1 SGHAT, CDR2 FQNNGV. The CDR3 region is CASSLEGGVLGQETQYF. The CDR3 coding sequence is TGTGCCAGCAGCTTAGAAGGGGGGGTCCTTGGACAAGAGACCCAGTACTTC.

The chain's CDR3 is CASSRGLGETQYF. CDR3 bases: TGCGCCAGCAGCAGAGGACTAGGGGAGACCCAGTACTTC. The chain recombines TRBV5-1 with TRBJ2-5; 7 nucleotides agree with TRBD2. The J segment lost 5 bases and the V segment lost 4 bases, leaving 5 bases of the junction unmatched. The CDR3 loop spans 13 amino acids. CDR1 is SGHRS, CDR2 YFSETQ, per germline.

The genes are TRBV6-1 and TRBJ1-5; 8 bases match TRBD1. Germline loops: CDR1 MNHNS, CDR2 SASEGT. V was pared by 0 bases and J by 13 bases, with 5 bases of the junction left unmatched. This CDR3 region has 13 residues. The CDR3 bases are TGTGCCAGCAGTGAAGCGGACAGGGTCTCTCAGCATTTT. Its translation: CASSEADRVSQHF.

J is TRBJ2-7 and V is TRBV21-1; TRBD2, the D gene given by the table, was not confirmed from the DNA. TRBV21-1 is classified as a pseudogene. The CDR3 extends over 17 amino acids. The CDR3 DNA is TGTGCCAGCAGCAAACGCTGTGGAGGGGTTAAGTCCTACGAGCAGTACTTC. Residues: CASSKRCGGVKSYEQYF.

The CDR3, as DNA: TGTGCCAGCAGCCCCGGACACTACACTGAAGCTTTCTTT. It yields the protein CASSPGHYTEAFF. V usage is TRBV6-5 and J usage is TRBJ1-1; perhaps TRBD1 as D (5 bases). Trimming removed 6 bases from V and 3 bases from J, with 11 bases in between. The length of the CDR3 is 13 residues. Per germline, CDR1 MNHEY and CDR2 SVGAGI.